A single sample is the source of the 27 T cell receptor beta chains below, sequenced in a study of cytomegalovirus exposure and HLA in healthy donors. PCR amplification relied on 60 Vbeta primers (plus 13 Jbeta primers). Generated by immunoSEQ multiplex PCR, the TCRdb table keeps only in-frame clones and is missing some. Of under 200,000 clones in the sample, 68% were seen once. The sample comprised PBMCs. Source of these receptors: a man in his forties or fifties in good health and CMV-seronegative.

V and J are TRBV28 and TRBJ1-5, with 8 bases lining up with TRBD1. V shed 6 bases and J 0 bases; nucleotides not matched to a gene: 4. There are 15 residues in the CDR3. Germline CDR1 and CDR2: MDHEN and SYDVKM. CDR3 loop: CASRTGQDSNQPQHF. As DNA, the CDR3 is TGTGCCAGCAGGACGGGACAGGATAGCAATCAGCCCCAGCATTTT.

The chain carries TRBV7-2 and TRBJ2-5; D might be TRBD2 (5 bases). The CDR3 is made up of 16 amino acids. Germline V gene sequence: CDR1 SGHTA, CDR2 FQGNSA. Trimming cost V 4 bases and J 2 bases, with 17 bases left between them. The CDR3 region is CASSSHRLHPQETQYF. The CDR3 DNA is TGTGCCAGCAGCTCCCACCGACTACACCCTCAAGAGACCCAGTACTTC.

The chain carries TRBV6-6 and TRBJ1-5; D gene uncertain. Trimming removed 2 bases at V and 0 bases at J, with 5 bases between. There are 14 residues in the CDR3. The V gene's germline CDR1 is MNHNY and CDR2 SVGAGI (reference sequence). The DNA for the CDR3 is TGTGCCAGCAGTTACAGCAATAGCAATCAGCCCCAGCATTTT. It encodes CASSYSNSNQPQHF.

This clone was recorded only once. J is TRBJ1-2 and V is TRBV2, with D hard to call. Germline V gene lookup returns CDR1 SNHLY and CDR2 FYNNEI. The V end was cut by 8 bases, the J end by 8 bases, with 9 bases between. There are 10 residues in the CDR3. CDR3 DNA: TGTGCCAGCCTCTCCGAGGGCTACACCTTC. Protein product: CASLSEGYTF. The full variable domain, rest sourced from reference TRBV2 and TRBJ1-2, is EPEVTQTPSHQVTQMGQEVILRCVPISNHLYFYWYRQILGQKVEFLVSFYNNEISEKSEIFDDQFSVERPDGSNFTLKIRSTKLEDSAMYFCASLSEGYTFGSGTRLTVV.

The chain employs TRBV6-5 and TRBJ1-2; TRBD1 matches 7 bases. The CDR3 sequence is 15 residues long. Germline CDR1 MNHEY, CDR2 SVGAGI. V lost 8 bases, J lost 6 bases, and 15 bases stayed unmatched. Here the CDR3 reads CASGRGQLGFNGYTF. CDR3 in DNA: TGTGCCAGCGGAAGGGGGCAATTGGGGTTCAATGGCTACACCTTC.

This chain connects TRBV5-1 to TRBJ2-5; 9 nucleotides match TRBD2. Per the germline V gene, CDR1 is SGHRS and CDR2 is YFSETQ. The CDR3 has 15 amino acids. The ends lost 4 bases at V and 3 bases at J; junction bases unmatched: 7. CDR3 in amino acids: CASSSQRGAEETQYF. The CDR3 nucleotides are TGCGCCAGCAGCAGCCAGCGGGGGGCTGAAGAGACCCAGTACTTC.

This chain uses TRBV5-1 with TRBJ2-5; D unresolved. CDR1 and CDR2 (germline): SGHRS, YFSETQ. The germline V and J ends were trimmed by 4 bases and 2 bases, with 9 bases remaining between them. CDR3 length equals 13 residues. The CDR3 DNA reads TGCGCCAGCAGCGTGACATGGCAAGAGACCCAGTACTTC. As protein: CASSVTWQETQYF.

The chain combines TRBV19 with TRBJ2-2; unclear D gene. CDR1 LNHDA and CDR2 SQIVND come from the germline V gene (reference sequence). V lost 0 bases and J lost 13, with 12 bases in between. The CDR3 totals 13 residues. The CDR3 nucleotides read TGTGCCAGTAGTATAGAAGGCAGGATTGGGCTGTTTTTT. It codes for CASSIEGRIGLFF. Full variable domain (outside the CDR3, taken from reference TRBV19 and TRBJ2-2): DGGITQSPKYLFRKEGQNVTLSCEQNLNHDAMYWYRQDPGQGLRLIYYSQIVNDFQKGDIAEGYSVSREKKESFPLTVTSAQKNPTAFYLCASSIEGRIGLFFGEGSRLTVL.

The chain joins TRBV10-1 to TRBJ1-2, with a possible D match to TRBD1 (5 bases). Per the germline V gene, CDR1 is WNHNN and CDR2 is SYGVQD (reference sequence). Trimming pared 1 base from V and 5 bases from J, leaving 11 bases between. This CDR3 spans 14 amino acids. The CDR3 here is CASSEFREGYGYTF. CDR3 nucleotide sequence: TGCGCCAGCAGTGAGTTCAGGGAGGGGTATGGCTACACCTTC.

V gene TRBV4-2 combines with J gene TRBJ1-2; no clear D. The CDR3 covers 16 residues. CDR1 is LGHNA, CDR2 YNFKEQ, per germline. The V gene lost 1 base and the J gene lost 2 bases, with 14 bases spanning the gap. The CDR3 DNA reads TGTGCCAGCAGCCAAGGGCGGGCAGGTCGAAACTATGGCTACACCTTC. Its protein is CASSQGRAGRNYGYTF.

The chain is built from TRBV6-5 and TRBJ2-7; D gene unclear. CDR1 MNHEY and CDR2 SVGAGI come from the germline V gene. V lost 2 bases, J lost 2 bases, and 7 bases lay in between. This CDR3 spans 13 amino acids. CDR3 residues: CASSYIPAYEQYF. CDR3 DNA sequence: TGTGCCAGCAGTTACATCCCAGCCTACGAGCAGTACTTC.

This clone was seen more than once but under ten times. The chain uses TRBV6-5 and TRBJ2-7, with TRBD1 matching 7 bases. V gave up 5 bases and J gave up 3 bases; unmatched junction bases: 7. This CDR3 contains 14 residues. From germline, CDR1 is MNHEY and CDR2 SVGAGI. The CDR3 sequence: CASSRDSIGYEQYF. The DNA for the CDR3 is TGTGCCAGCAGTCGGGACAGCATCGGCTACGAGCAGTACTTC.

The chain couples TRBV5-1 to TRBJ2-5; D might be TRBD2 (5 bases). The CDR3 is made up of 15 amino acids. Trimming took off 0 bases at V and 5 bases at J, with 14 bases between the two ends. Germline assignment: CDR1 SGHRS and CDR2 YFSETQ. The CDR3: CASSLVAGSQETQYF. DNA for the CDR3: TGCGCCAGCAGCTTGGTTGCGGGTTCTCAGGAGACCCAGTACTTC.

The chain is built from TRBV13 and TRBJ1-1; D may be TRBD1 (5 bases). CDR1 and CDR2 from the germline V gene are PRHDT and FYEKMQ (reference sequence). The V and J ends lost 3 bases and 0 bases respectively, with 8 bases between them. The CDR3 sequence is 14 residues long. CDR3 amino acids: CASSLGQMNTEAFF. The CDR3 DNA follows: TGTGCCAGCAGCTTGGGGCAGATGAACACTGAAGCTTTCTTT.

The chain has TRBV28 and TRBJ1-2, with TRBD1 matching over 7 bases. V shed 4 bases, J shed 6 bases, and the junction held 11 bases outside the gene matches. The germline gives CDR1 MDHEN, CDR2 SYDVKM. The CDR3 covers 15 residues. The DNA for the CDR3 is TGTGCCAGCAGTTATCCGACAGGGAAGGGGGATGGCTACACCTTC. This gives the protein CASSYPTGKGDGYTF.

V gene TRBV7-9 combines with J gene TRBJ2-3, with D possibly matching TRBD2 (6 bases). CDR1 SEHNR and CDR2 FQNEAQ come from the germline V gene (reference sequence). The CDR3 length is 14 residues. Trimming removed 3 bases from V and 4 bases from J, with 11 bases in between. The DNA for the CDR3 is TGTGCCAGCAGCTTGAACGGGGGATCAGATACGCAGTATTTT. Translation: CASSLNGGSDTQYF.

The chain joins TRBV5-1 to TRBJ2-3; 12 bases fit TRBD2. The V segment lost 1 base and the J segment 3 bases; nucleotides outside the gene matches: 3. The CDR3 spans 16 residues. Germline CDR1 SGHRS, CDR2 YFSETQ. CDR3 in amino acids: CASSLRTSGETDTQYF. The CDR3 bases are TGCGCCAGCAGCTTGAGGACTAGCGGGGAAACAGATACGCAGTATTTT.

The gene calls are TRBV5-1 and TRBJ2-7, with 11 bases lining up with TRBD2. The CDR3 contains 14 residues. Germline lookup yields CDR1 SGHRS and CDR2 YFSETQ. The V and J ends lost 4 bases and 3 bases, in that order; junction bases with no gene match: 3. CDR3 residues: CASSTTSGVYEQYF. CDR3 coding DNA: TGCGCCAGCAGCACGACTAGCGGGGTCTACGAGCAGTACTTC.

The chain uses TRBV28 and TRBJ1-2; TRBD1 agrees at 8 bases. V trimming: 3 bases; J trimming: 12 bases; junction bases outside the gene matches: 6. The CDR3 consists of 12 residues. The germline V gene encodes CDR1 MDHEN and CDR2 SYDVKM. CDR3 nucleotides: TGTGCCAGCAGTTTCAGGGGGCAGCGTAACACCTTC. It specifies CASSFRGQRNTF.

This sequence joins TRBV27 and TRBJ1-1, with D possibly matching TRBD1 (5 bases). V dropped 5 bases and J dropped 2 bases, with 15 bases sitting between them. Looked up from germline, CDR1 is MNHEY and CDR2 is SMNVEV (reference sequence). The length of the CDR3 is 15 residues. CDR3 region: CASSVSQGRNTEAFF. The CDR3 bases are TGTGCCAGCAGTGTTTCTCAGGGTAGAAACACTGAAGCTTTCTTT.

V gene TRBV6-5 combines with J gene TRBJ1-2; D gene ambiguous. The CDR3 is made up of 13 amino acids. V was clipped by 6 bases and J by 5 bases, with 13 bases between them. CDR1 and CDR2 from the germline V gene are MNHEY and SVGAGI. The CDR3: CASSPGFGYGYTF. CDR3 sequence (DNA): TGTGCCAGCAGCCCCGGGTTTGGGTATGGCTACACCTTC.

V gene TRBV19 combines with J gene TRBJ1-5; D gene unclear. The CDR3 is 12 residues long. V lost 4 bases and J lost 4, with 5 bases in between. Germline CDR1 and CDR2: LNHDA and SQIVND (reference sequence). The CDR3 here is CASSTRNQPQHF. As DNA, the CDR3 is TGTGCCAGTAGTACGAGGAATCAGCCCCAGCATTTT.

This clone showed up just a few times. The chain links TRBV6-1 to TRBJ2-1; D gene uncertain. Germline V lookup: CDR1 MNHNS, CDR2 SASEGT. The CDR3 has 13 amino acids. V was clipped by 1 base and J by 7 bases, with 8 bases between them. The CDR3 is CASSEGERNEQFF. DNA of the CDR3: TGTGCCAGCAGTGAAGGCGAGAGGAATGAGCAGTTCTTC.

The chain links TRBV7-9 to TRBJ2-7; 7 bases fit TRBD1. The V gene's germline CDR1 is SEHNR and CDR2 FQNEAQ (reference sequence). V was pared by 6 bases and J by 0 bases, with 5 bases of the junction left unmatched. This CDR3 is built from 14 residues. The CDR3 region has the DNA TGTGCCAGCAGTCAGGACAGGTACTCCTACGAGCAGTACTTC. Protein sequence: CASSQDRYSYEQYF.

The chain has TRBV2 and TRBJ1-5; D remains ambiguous. Trimming removed 3 bases at V and 3 bases at J, with 6 bases between. CDR1 is SNHLY, CDR2 FYNNEI, per germline. The CDR3 consists of 13 residues. DNA of the CDR3: TGTGCCAGCAGTGAGGAGTACAATCAGCCCCAGCATTTT. Protein product: CASSEEYNQPQHF. The complete variable domain, with remaining parts taken from reference TRBV2 and TRBJ1-5, reads EPEVTQTPSHQVTQMGQEVILRCVPISNHLYFYWYRQILGQKVEFLVSFYNNEISEKSEIFDDQFSVERPDGSNFTLKIRSTKLEDSAMYFCASSEEYNQPQHFGDGTRLSIL.

The chain links TRBV5-1 to TRBJ1-2; 7 nucleotides align to TRBD1. The CDR3 sequence is 14 residues long. Trimming cost V 3 bases and J 4 bases; bases outside gene matches: 6. Germline V gene lookup returns CDR1 SGHRS and CDR2 YFSETQ. The CDR3 DNA is TGCGCCAGCAGCTCCGGGACAGATTCCTATGGCTACACCTTC. It is translated as CASSSGTDSYGYTF.

The chain combines TRBV5-4 with TRBJ2-5, with D tentatively TRBD2 (6 bases). V lost 0 bases and J lost 3, with 18 bases in between. This CDR3 has 17 amino acids. From germline, CDR1 is SGHNT and CDR2 YYREEE (reference sequence). CDR3 loop: CASSLGPDSTGEETQYF. The CDR3 DNA sequence: TGTGCCAGCAGCTTGGGTCCAGATTCCACGGGAGAAGAGACCCAGTACTTC.